Sequencing of this T cell receptor beta chain was carried out in a study of T cell responses to AZD1222 COVID-19 vaccine. This CDR3 spans 16 amino acids. Trimming stripped 5 bases from V and 5 bases from J, with 16 bases between. The germline V gene has CDR1 SNHLY and CDR2 FYNNEI. Libraries were prepared by immunoSEQ multiplex PCR; TCRdb keeps only in-frame clonotypes and omits some of them. The sample has some 79,000 clones, 70% to 90% seen once. A single count supports this clone. Second-dose groups at about 4 or about 12 weeks were pooled. The input for sequencing was peripheral blood, taken 28 days after the second AZD1222 dose. The genes are TRBV2 and TRBJ1-6, with D possibly being TRBD1 (6 bases). The sequence derives from an adult who received the AZD1222 COVID-19 vaccine. The CDR3 bases are TGTGCCAGCAGTCTCCAGGGGACAAACAATAATTCACCCCTCCACTTT. This sequence encodes CASSLQGTNNNSPLHF.